The rows below give T cell receptor beta chains drawn from one sample of a study of cytomegalovirus exposure and HLA in healthy donors. Profiling relied on immunoSEQ multiplex PCR, and the TCRdb table lists in-frame clones only, not all of them. The data show tens of thousands of clones, 65% to 85% seen once. The material sequenced was PBMCs. The receptors were sampled from a man aged 45-65 years in good health and CMV-seronegative. CDR3s include the opening cysteine and the closing phenylalanine or tryptophan. D genes are given only for firm matches. Clone size is not always given. Where it is, it says once, few, many or a class for expanded clones.

.	14	TRBJ1-2	.	TRBV11-2	CASSLGTGRAALTF	TGTGCCAGCAGCTTAGGAACAGGGAGGGCAGCCTTGACCTTC
.	17	TRBJ1-5	.	TRBV5-5	CASSQLLRARDNQPQHF	TGTGCCAGCAGCCAATTGCTCAGGGCTAGGGACAATCAGCCCCAGCATTTT
.	16	TRBJ2-1	few	TRBV4-3	CASSQGAGEFSNEQFF	TGCGCCAGCAGCCAAGGGGCGGGTGAATTTTCCAATGAGCAGTTCTTC
.	11	TRBJ2-3	.	TRBV28	CASSLTDTQYF	TGTGCCAGCAGCCTCACAGATACGCAGTATTTT
TRBD1	15	TRBJ1-1	.	TRBV6-5	CASSYSGTGSSHAFF	TGTGCCAGCAGTTACTCCGGGACAGGGTCGTCGCACGCTTTCTTT
TRBD2	16	TRBJ2-1	.	TRBV9	CASSVLAGTSGNEQFF	TGTGCCAGCAGCGTCCTAGCCGGGACTAGCGGCAATGAGCAGTTCTTC
.	17	TRBJ2-5	.	TRBV5-8	CASSPPLGKVRGETQYF	TGTGCCAGCAGCCCCCCCCTCGGCAAGGTCAGGGGAGAGACCCAGTACTTC
.	12	TRBJ2-5	.	TRBV14	CASGGSRETQYF	TGTGCCAGCGGTGGGTCTAGAGAGACCCAGTACTTC
.	15	TRBJ1-1	.	TRBV9	CASSSPREGNTEAFF	TGTGCCAGCAGCTCCCCCCGGGAGGGGAACACTGAAGCTTTCTTT
TRBD1	13	TRBJ2-5	few	TRBV6-1	CASSRGGGETQYF	TGTGCCAGCAGTCGAGGGGGCGGGGAGACCCAGTACTTC
TRBD2	18	TRBJ2-5	.	TRBV25-1	CASSEGLAGGRVSVAQYF	TGTGCCAGCAGTGAAGGACTAGCGGGAGGGCGGGTCTCGGTGGCCCAGTACTTC
TRBD1	16	TRBJ1-3	.	TRBV9	CASSPPGGTVGNTIYF	TGTGCCAGCAGCCCGCCGGGCGGGACAGTCGGAAACACCATATATTTT
.	13	TRBJ2-5	.	TRBV15	CATSMPSKETQYF	TGTGCCACCAGCATGCCTAGCAAAGAGACCCAGTACTTC
TRBD2	16	TRBJ2-1	.	TRBV11-2	CASGGEWREGQNEQFF	TGTGCCAGCGGAGGGGAGTGGCGGGAGGGCCAGAATGAGCAGTTCTTC
TRBD2	16	TRBJ2-3	.	TRBV11-2	CASSSVAGGPTDTQYF	TGTGCCAGCAGCTCCGTAGCGGGAGGGCCGACAGATACGCAGTATTTT
TRBD2	20	TRBJ2-1	.	TRBV9	CASSARTSGTPGHSYNEQFF	TGTGCCAGCAGCGCCCGGACTAGCGGGACCCCGGGGCACTCCTACAATGAGCAGTTCTTC
.	15	TRBJ2-7	.	TRBV23-1	CASINNGSYSYEQYF	TGCGCCAGCATTAACAACGGGAGTTACTCCTACGAGCAGTACTTC
.	16	TRBJ1-4	.	TRBV5-6	CASSHWAQGTDEKLFF	TGTGCCAGCAGCCATTGGGCCCAGGGAACGGATGAAAAACTGTTTTTT
.	16	TRBJ1-4	.	TRBV28	CASSLGGGATNEKLFF	TGTGCCAGCAGTTTAGGGGGCGGTGCAACTAATGAAAAACTGTTTTTT
.	12	TRBJ2-1	once	TRBV25-1	CASSVTYNEQFF	TGTGCCAGCAGTGTCACCTACAATGAGCAGTTCTTC
TRBD1	13	TRBJ2-7	once	TRBV29-1	CSVTQGQTYEQYF	TGCAGCGTTACACAGGGACAGACCTACGAGCAGTACTTC
.	15	TRBJ2-5	.	TRBV5-1	CASSLDPAVQETQYF	TGCGCCAGCAGCTTGGACCCAGCGGTACAAGAGACCCAGTACTTC
.	16	TRBJ2-2	.	TRBV28	CASSLEGAIYTGELFF	TGTGCCAGCAGTTTAGAAGGGGCCATTTACACCGGGGAGCTGTTTTTT
TRBD2	15	TRBJ2-2	.	TRBV28	CASRGTSGRTGELFF	TGTGCCAGCAGGGGGACTAGCGGGAGAACCGGGGAGCTGTTTTTT
.	14	TRBJ2-7	.	TRBV15	CASSQGRGGYEQYF	TGTGCCTCTTCCCAAGGCCGGGGAGGATACGAGCAGTACTTC
TRBD1	15	TRBJ1-1	.	TRBV28	CASSRLVDRVEEAFF	TGTGCCAGCAGCCGGCTCGTCGACAGGGTGGAGGAAGCTTTCTTT
TRBD2	14	TRBJ2-5	.	TRBV6-6	CAVGLAGRRETQYF	TGTGCCGTGGGACTAGCGGGACGTCGGGAGACCCAGTACTTC
.	13	TRBJ2-5	.	TRBV5-4	CASRPQDQETQYF	TGTGCCAGCAGACCACAAGACCAAGAGACCCAGTACTTC
.	14	TRBJ1-2	.	TRBV4-1	CASSQRLGDYGYTF	TGCGCCAGCAGCCAAAGGTTAGGGGACTATGGCTACACCTTC
.	14	TRBJ1-5	.	TRBV2	CASSVLAGNQPQHF	TGTGCCAGCAGTGTCTTGGCAGGCAATCAGCCCCAGCATTTT
.	18	TRBJ2-1	few	TRBV28	CASSSPLPVSRDYNEQFF	TGTGCCAGCAGTTCTCCCCTTCCGGTGAGCAGGGATTACAATGAGCAGTTCTTC
.	13	TRBJ2-2	medium-sized	TRBV28	CASSTRGAGELFF	TGTGCCAGCAGTACCCGAGGAGCCGGGGAGCTGTTTTTT
.	11	TRBJ2-7	.	TRBV7-9	CASSSSWYAYF	TGTGCCAGCAGTTCGAGTTGGTATGCGTACTTC
.	12	TRBJ2-7	.	TRBV28	CASSFRRLEQYF	TGTGCCAGCAGTTTTCGTCGCCTCGAGCAGTACTTC
TRBD1	16	TRBJ1-2	few	TRBV6-1	CASSEGQGERSYGYTF	TGTGCCAGCAGTGAAGGACAGGGGGAACGGTCCTATGGCTACACCTTC
TRBD1	14	TRBJ1-2	.	TRBV28	CASSYEDRGYGYTF	TGTGCCAGCAGCTATGAGGACAGGGGCTATGGCTACACCTTC
TRBD2	16	TRBJ2-7	.	TRBV5-1	CASSLGLAGVRDEQYF	TGCGCCAGCAGCTTGGGGCTAGCGGGAGTTAGAGACGAGCAGTACTTC
.	13	TRBJ1-1	few	TRBV28	CASSLEGNTEAFF	TGTGCCAGCAGTTTGGAGGGAAACACTGAAGCTTTCTTT